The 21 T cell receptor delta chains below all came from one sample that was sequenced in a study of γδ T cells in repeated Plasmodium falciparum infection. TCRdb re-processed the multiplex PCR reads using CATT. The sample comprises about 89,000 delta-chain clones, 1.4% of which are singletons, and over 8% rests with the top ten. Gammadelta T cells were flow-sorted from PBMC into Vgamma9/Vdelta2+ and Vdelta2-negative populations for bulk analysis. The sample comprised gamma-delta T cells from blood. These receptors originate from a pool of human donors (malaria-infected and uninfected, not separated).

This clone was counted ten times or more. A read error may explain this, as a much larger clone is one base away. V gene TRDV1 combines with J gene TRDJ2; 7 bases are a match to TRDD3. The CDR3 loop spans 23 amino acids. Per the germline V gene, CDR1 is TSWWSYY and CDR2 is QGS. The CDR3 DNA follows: TGTGCTCTTGGGGAAGCTACCACTTCTTGTACTGGGGACTCCGGGGGTTTGACAGCACATCTCTTCTTT. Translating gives CALGEATTSCTGDSGGLTAHLFF.

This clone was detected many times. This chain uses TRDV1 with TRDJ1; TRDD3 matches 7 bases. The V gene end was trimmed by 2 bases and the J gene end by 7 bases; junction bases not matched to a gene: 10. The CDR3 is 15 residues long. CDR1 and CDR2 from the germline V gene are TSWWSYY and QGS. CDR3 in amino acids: CALGEGRLGGGKLIF. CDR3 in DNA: TGTGCTCTTGGGGAAGGTAGGCTGGGGGGAGGTAAACTCATCTTT.

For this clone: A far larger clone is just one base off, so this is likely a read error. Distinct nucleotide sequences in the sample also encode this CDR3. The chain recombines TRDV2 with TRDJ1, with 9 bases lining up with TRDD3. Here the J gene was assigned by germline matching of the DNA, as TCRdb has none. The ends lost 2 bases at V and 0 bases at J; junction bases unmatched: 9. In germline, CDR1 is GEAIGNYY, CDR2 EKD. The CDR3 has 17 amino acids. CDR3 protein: CACDRLLGEKNTDKLIF. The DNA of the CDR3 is TGTGCCTGTGACAGGTTACTGGGGGAGAAAAACACCGATAAACTCATCTTT.

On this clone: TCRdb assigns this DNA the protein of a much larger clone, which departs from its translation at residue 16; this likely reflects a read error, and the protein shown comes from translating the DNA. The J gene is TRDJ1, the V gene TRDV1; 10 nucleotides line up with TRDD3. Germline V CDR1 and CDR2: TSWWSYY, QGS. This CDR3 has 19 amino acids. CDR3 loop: CALGRVYSTGGFYTDRLIF. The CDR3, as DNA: TGTGCTCTTGGTCGGGTCTACAGTACTGGGGGATTTTACACCGATAGACTCATCTTT.

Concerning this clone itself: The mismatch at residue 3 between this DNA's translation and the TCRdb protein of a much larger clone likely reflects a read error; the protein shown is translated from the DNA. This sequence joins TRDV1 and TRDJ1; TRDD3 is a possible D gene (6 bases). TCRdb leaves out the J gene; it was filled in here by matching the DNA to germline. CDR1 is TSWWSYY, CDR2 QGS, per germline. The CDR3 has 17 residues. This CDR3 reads CAPGEPPTGSYTDKLIF. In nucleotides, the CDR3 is TGTGCTCCTGGGGAACCCCCGACTGGGTCGTACACCGATAAACTCATCTTT.

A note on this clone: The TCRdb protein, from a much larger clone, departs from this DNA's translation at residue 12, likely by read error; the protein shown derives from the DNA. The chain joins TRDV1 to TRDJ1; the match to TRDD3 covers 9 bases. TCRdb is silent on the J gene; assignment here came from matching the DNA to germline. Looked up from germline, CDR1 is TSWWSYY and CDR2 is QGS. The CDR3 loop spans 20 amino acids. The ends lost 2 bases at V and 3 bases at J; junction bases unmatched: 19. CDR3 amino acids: CALGENNCTGGALRADKLIF. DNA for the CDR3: TGTGCTCTTGGGGAAAATAATTGTACTGGGGGAGCCCTTAGGGCCGATAAACTCATCTTT.

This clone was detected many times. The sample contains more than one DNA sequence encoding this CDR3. CDR3 residues: CALGELKGYWGIRNRADKLIF. CDR3 coding DNA: TGTGCTCTTGGGGAACTCAAAGGGTACTGGGGGATACGAAATAGAGCCGATAAACTCATCTTT. The gene calls are TRDV1 and TRDJ1; 13 positions match TRDD3. The germline CDR1 and CDR2 sequences are TSWWSYY and QGS. The CDR3 runs 21 residues. With V trimmed by 0 bases and J by 3 bases, 16 bases remained unmatched.

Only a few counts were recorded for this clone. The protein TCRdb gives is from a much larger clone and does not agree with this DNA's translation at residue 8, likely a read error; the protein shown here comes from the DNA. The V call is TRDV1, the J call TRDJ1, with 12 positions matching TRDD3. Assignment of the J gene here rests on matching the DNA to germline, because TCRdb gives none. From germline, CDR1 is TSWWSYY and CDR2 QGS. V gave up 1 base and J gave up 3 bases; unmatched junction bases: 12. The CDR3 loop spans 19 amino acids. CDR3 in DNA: TGTGCTCTTGGGGAACGAGACTCCCTACTGGGGGATACTTCCGATAAACTCATCTTT. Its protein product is CALGERDSLLGDTSDKLIF.

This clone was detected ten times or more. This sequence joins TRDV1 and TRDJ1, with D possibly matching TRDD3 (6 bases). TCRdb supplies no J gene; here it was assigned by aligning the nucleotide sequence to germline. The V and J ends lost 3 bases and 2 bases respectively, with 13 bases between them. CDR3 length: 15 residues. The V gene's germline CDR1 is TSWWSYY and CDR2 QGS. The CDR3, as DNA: TGTGCTCTTGGGGACCTCCGGGGGGGAACCGATAAACTCATCTTT. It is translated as CALGDLRGGTDKLIF.

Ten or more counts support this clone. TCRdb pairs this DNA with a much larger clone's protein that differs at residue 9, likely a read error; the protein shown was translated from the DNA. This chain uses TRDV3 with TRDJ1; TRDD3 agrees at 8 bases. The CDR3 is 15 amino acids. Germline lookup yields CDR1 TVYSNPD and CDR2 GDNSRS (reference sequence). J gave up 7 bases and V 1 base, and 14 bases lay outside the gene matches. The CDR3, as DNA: TGTGCCTTTAACTTCAACTGGGGGGTAAAAAGTAAACTCATCTTT. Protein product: CAFNFNWGVKSKLIF.

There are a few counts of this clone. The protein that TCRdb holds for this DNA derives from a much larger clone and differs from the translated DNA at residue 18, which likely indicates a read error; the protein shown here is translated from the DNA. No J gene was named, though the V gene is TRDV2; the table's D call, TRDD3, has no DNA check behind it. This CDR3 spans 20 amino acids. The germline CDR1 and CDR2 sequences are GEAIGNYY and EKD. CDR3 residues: CACDPISGGGIRELADKFIF. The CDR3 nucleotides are TGTGCCTGTGACCCAATCAGCGGCGGGGGGATACGCGAATTGGCCGATAAATTCATCTTT.

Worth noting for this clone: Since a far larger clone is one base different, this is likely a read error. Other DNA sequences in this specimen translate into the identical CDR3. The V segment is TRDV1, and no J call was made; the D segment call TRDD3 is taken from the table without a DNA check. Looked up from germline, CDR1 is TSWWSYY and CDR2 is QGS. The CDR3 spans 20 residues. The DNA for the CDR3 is TGTGCTCTTGGGGAAACCCGGTATTGGGGGATATATTCCCATACCGATAAGCTCATCTTT. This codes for CALGETRYWGIYSHTDKLIF.

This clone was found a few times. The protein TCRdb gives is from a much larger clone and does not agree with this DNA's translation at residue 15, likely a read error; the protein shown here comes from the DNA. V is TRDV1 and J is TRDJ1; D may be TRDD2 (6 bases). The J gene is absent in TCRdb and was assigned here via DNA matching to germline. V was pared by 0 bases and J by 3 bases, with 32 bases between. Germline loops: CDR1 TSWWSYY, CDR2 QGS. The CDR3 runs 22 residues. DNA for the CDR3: TGTGCTCTTGGGGAACTAGCGTTTCGCCCCTTCCGTCGCGCTGAGGGCCCCGATAAACTCATCTTT. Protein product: CALGELAFRPFRRAEGPDKLIF.

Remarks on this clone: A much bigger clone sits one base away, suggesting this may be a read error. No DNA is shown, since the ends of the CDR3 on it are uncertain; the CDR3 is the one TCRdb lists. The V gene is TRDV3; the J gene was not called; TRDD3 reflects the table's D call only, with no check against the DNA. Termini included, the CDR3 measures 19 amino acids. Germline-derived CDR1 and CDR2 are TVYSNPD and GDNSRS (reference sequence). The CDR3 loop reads CASGAFSRTGGYACRPLIF.

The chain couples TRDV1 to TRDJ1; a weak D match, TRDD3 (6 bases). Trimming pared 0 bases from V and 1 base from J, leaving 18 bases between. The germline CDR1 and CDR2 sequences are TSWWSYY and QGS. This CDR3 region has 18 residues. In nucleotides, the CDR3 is TGTGCTCTTGGGGAACTGGGAAGGGGGACTGGGCCCACCGATAAACTCATCTTT. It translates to CALGELGRGTGPTDKLIF.

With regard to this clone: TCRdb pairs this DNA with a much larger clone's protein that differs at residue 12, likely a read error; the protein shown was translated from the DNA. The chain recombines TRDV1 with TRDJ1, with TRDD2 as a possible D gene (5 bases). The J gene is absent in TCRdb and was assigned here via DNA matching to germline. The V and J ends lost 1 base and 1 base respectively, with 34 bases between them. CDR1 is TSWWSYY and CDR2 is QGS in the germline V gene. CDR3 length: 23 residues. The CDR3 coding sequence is TGTGCTCTTGGGGAACGTTCCTCCACTTTACTGAGGGACTCTTCCCTCCTCACCGATAAACTCATCTTT. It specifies CALGERSSTLLRDSSLLTDKLIF.

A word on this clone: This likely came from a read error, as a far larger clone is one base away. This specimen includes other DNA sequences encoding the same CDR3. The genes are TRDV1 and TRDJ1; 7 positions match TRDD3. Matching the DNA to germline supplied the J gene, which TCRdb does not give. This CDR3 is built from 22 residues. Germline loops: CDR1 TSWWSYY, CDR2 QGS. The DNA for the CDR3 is TGTGCTCTAGGGGAACGCGCCAACAGGTCCAACTGGGGCCGATGCTTCACCGATAAACTCATCTTT. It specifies CALGERANRSNWGRCFTDKLIF.

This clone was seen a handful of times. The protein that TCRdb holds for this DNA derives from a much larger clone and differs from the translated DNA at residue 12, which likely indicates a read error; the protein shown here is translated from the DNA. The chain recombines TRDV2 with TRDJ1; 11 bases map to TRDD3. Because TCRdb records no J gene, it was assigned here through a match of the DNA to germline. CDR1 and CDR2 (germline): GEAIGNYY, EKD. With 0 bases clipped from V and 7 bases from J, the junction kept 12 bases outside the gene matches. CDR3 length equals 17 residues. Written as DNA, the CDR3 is TGTGCCTGTGACACCGTTATACGCACTGGGGGATATGTTAAACTCATCTTT. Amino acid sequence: CACDTVIRTGGYVKLIF.

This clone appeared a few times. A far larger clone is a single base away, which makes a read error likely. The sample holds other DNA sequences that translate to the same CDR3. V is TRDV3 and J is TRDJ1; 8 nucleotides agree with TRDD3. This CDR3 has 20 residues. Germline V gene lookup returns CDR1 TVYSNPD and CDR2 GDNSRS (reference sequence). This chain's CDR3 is CAFTKPLRRYGTGIQGKLIF. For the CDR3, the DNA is TGTGCCTTTACTAAACCGCTACGGCGTTACGGCACGGGGATACAGGGTAAACTCATCTTC.

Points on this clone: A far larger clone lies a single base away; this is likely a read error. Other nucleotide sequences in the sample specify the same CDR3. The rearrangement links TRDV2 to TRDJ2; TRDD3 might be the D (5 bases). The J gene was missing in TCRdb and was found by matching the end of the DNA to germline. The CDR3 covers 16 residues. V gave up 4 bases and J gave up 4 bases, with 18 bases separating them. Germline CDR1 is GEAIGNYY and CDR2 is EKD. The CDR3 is CACDIIGVGETAQLFF. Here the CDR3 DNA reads TGTGCCTGTGATATAATTGGGGTGGGAGAGACAGCACAACTCTTCTTT.

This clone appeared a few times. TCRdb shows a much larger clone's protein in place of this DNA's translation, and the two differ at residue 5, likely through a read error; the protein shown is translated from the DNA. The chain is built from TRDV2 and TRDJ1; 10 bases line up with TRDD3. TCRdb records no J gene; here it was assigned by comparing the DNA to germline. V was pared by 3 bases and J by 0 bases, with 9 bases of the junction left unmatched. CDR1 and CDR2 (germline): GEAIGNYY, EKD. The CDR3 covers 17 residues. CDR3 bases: TGTGCCTGTGACTCCGTCGGTACTGGGGGATACACCGATAAACTCATCTTT. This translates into CACDSVGTGGYTDKLIF.